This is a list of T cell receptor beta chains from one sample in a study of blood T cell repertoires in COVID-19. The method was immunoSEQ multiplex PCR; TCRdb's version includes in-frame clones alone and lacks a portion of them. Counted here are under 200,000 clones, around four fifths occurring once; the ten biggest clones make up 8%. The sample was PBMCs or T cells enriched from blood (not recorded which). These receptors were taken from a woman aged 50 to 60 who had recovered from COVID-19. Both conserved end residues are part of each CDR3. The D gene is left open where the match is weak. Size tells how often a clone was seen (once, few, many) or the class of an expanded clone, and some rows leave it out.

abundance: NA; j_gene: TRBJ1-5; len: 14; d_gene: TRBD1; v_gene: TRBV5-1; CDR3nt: TGCGCCAGCAGCTCGACAGGGGGCAATCAGCCCCAGCATTTT; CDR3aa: CASSSTGGNQPQHF
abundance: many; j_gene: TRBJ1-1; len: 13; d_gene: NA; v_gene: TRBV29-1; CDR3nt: TGCAGCGTTGGGGGGCTTATGAACACTGAAGCTTTCTTT; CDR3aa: CSVGGLMNTEAFF
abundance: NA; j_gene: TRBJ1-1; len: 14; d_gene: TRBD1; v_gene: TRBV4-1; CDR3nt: TGCGCCAGCAGCCAAGTGGACAGGGACACTGAAGCTTTCTTT; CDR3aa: CASSQVDRDTEAFF
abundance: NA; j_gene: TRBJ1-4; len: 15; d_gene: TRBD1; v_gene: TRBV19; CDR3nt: TGTGCCAGTAGTCCCCTAGGGACAGCTAATGAAAAACTGTTTTTT; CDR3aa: CASSPLGTANEKLFF
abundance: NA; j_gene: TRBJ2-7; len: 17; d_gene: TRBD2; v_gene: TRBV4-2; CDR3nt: TGTGCCAGCAGCCAAGAAAGTACGGCGGGAGGGCCCTACGAGCAGTACTTC; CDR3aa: CASSQESTAGGPYEQYF
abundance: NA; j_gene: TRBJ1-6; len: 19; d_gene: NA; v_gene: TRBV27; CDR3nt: TGTGCCAGCAGTTTATGGGGGCAGGATGGGAGCTCCTATAATTCACCCCTCCACTTT; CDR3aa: CASSLWGQDGSSYNSPLHF
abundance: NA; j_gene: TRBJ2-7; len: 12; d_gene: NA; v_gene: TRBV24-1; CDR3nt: TGTATTTCGCCCCCTCGGGTCTACGAGCAGTACTTC; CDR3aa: CISPPRVYEQYF
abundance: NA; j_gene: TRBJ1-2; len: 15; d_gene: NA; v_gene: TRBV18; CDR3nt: TGTGCCAGCTCACCGATGGGGCCGTCCATGTCTGGCTACACCTTC; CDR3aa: CASSPMGPSMSGYTF
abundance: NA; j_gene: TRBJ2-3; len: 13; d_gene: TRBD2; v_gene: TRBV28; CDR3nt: TGTGCCAGCAGGCCGGGAGGTGGAGATACGCAGTATTTT; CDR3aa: CASRPGGGDTQYF
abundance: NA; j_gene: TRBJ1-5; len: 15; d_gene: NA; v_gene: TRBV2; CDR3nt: TGTGCCAGCAGTGAATCCGCGAATAGCAATCAGCCCCAGCATTTT; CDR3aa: CASSESANSNQPQHF
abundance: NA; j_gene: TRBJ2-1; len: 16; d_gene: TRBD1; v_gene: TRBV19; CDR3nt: TGTGCCAGTAGTATAGCGCCAGGGGGAAGCTACAATGAGCAGTTCTTC; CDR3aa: CASSIAPGGSYNEQFF
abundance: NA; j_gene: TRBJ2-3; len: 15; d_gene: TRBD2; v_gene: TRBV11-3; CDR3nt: TGTGCCAGCAGCTTAGGTAGCGGGTATAGAGATACGCAGTATTTT; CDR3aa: CASSLGSGYRDTQYF
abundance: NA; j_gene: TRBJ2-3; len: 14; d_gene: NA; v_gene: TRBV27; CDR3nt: TGTGCCAGCAGTTTAGAAGGGGTTGGGGATACGCAGTATTTT; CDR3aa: CASSLEGVGDTQYF
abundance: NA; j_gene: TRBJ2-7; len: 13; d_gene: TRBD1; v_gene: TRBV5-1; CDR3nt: TGCGCCAGCAGCTTGGGACAGGGAGACGAGCAGTACTTC; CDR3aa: CASSLGQGDEQYF
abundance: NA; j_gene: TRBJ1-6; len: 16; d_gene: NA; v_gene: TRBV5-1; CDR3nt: TGCGCCAGCTCCCCCCAACCCCAGGGAATGACTTCACCCCTCCACTTT; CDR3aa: CASSPQPQGMTSPLHF
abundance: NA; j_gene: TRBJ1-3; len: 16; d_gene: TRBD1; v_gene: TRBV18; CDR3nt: TGTGCCAGCTCACCGGGACAGCAGAGCTCTGGAAACACCATATATTTT; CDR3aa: CASSPGQQSSGNTIYF